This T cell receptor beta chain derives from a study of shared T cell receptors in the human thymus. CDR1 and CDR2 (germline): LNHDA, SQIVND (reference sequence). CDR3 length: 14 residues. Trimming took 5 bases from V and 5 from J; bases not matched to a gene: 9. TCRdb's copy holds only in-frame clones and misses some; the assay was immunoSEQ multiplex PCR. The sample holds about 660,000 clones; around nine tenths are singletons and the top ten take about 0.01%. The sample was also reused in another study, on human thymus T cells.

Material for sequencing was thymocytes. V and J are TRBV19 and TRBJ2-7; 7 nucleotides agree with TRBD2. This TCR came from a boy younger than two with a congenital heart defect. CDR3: CASSPSGTRDEQYF. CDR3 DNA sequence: TGTGCCAGTAGTCCCAGCGGGACTCGGGACGAGCAGTACTTC.